The clone carrying this TCR beta chain was seen more than once but under ten times. The germline gives CDR1 MNHEY, CDR2 SVGAGI. V was clipped by 4 bases and J by 5 bases, with 12 bases between them. This CDR3 contains 14 residues. This sample was taken from a study of blood T cells in healthy people across ages. A J-beta primer mix and a sample-barcoded 5' primer were used in a second PCR of roughly 6 to 11 cycles. Via MiXCR, TCRdb re-called the 5' RACE reads, giving one row per CDR3 protein. The table records 1.5 million to 2 million distinct CDR3 sequences, 34% of them present only once. The sequencing sample was made of blood. The V call is TRBV6-5, the J call TRBJ2-1; no definite D call. This TCR was sampled from a woman in her twenties or thirties in good health. As DNA, the CDR3 is TGTGCCAGCAGTTTAACGGTGGATGACAATGAGCAGTTCTTC. Its protein is CASSLTVDDNEQFF.